The next 24 T cell receptor beta chains were all read from a single sample in a study of blood T cell repertoires in COVID-19. TCRdb's copy holds only in-frame clones and misses some; the assay was immunoSEQ multiplex PCR. This sample yields approximately 70,000 clones, of which around nine tenths are seen a single time; 8.5% belongs to the top ten. Sequencing input: peripheral blood. The receptors come from a human donor in a cohort sampled during active COVID-19.

This rearrangement joins TRBV6-6 to TRBJ1-4, with D unresolved. This CDR3 comprises 11 residues. The V end was cut by 8 bases, the J end by 10 bases, with 11 bases between. Germline lookup yields CDR1 MNHNY and CDR2 SVGAGI (reference sequence). The DNA of the CDR3 is TGTGCCAGCTCGAGGGAGGGAAAACTGTTTTTT. Amino acid sequence: CASSREGKLFF.

The chain links TRBV19 to TRBJ1-6, with a possible D match to TRBD1 (6 bases). Germline V lookup: CDR1 LNHDA, CDR2 SQIVND (reference sequence). CDR3 length: 15 amino acids. Trimming took 5 bases from V and 8 from J, leaving 16 bases between them. The CDR3 here is CASSVRQDKDSPLHF. DNA for the CDR3: TGTGCCAGTAGTGTTCGACAGGATAAGGATTCACCCCTCCACTTT.

This chain links TRBV23-1 with TRBJ2-7, with 7 bases fitting TRBD2. TRBV23-1 is an ORF, and what it does is uncertain. CDR3 size: 19 residues. The V and J ends lost 2 bases and 4 bases, in that order; junction bases with no gene match: 20. This CDR3 reads CASSQTGRPRPPNEYEQYF. The DNA for the CDR3 is TGCGCCAGCAGTCAAACCGGGAGGCCAAGACCACCCAACGAATACGAGCAGTACTTC.

V is TRBV24-1 and J is TRBJ2-7, with a possible D match to TRBD1 (5 bases). Between the trimmed V and J ends, which lost 6 bases and 2 bases, there was a span of 7 bases. This CDR3 has 12 residues. Germline V gene sequence: CDR1 KGHDR, CDR2 SFDVKD. The CDR3 is CATSRGPYEQYF. The CDR3 DNA is TGTGCCACCAGTAGGGGTCCCTACGAGCAGTACTTC.

The chain combines TRBV6-5 with TRBJ1-2, with 7 nucleotides matching TRBD1. Germline trimming cut 8 bases from V and 4 bases from J; bases unmatched to any gene: 10. The germline CDR1 and CDR2 sequences are MNHEY and SVGAGI. The CDR3 runs 14 residues. The CDR3 sequence is CASHDGTVFYGYTF. The CDR3 DNA sequence: TGTGCCAGCCACGACGGGACAGTTTTCTATGGCTACACCTTC.

The chain's CDR3 is CSASEGLAAAQETQYF. The CDR3 DNA sequence: TGCAGTGCTAGTGAGGGACTAGCGGCGGCCCAAGAGACCCAGTACTTC. The chain employs TRBV20-1 and TRBJ2-5; 11 bases fit TRBD2. Looked up from germline, CDR1 is DFQATT and CDR2 is SNEGSKA (reference sequence). After removal of 3 bases from V and 1 base from J, the junction contained 7 bases not matched to a gene. CDR3 size: 16 residues.

The rearrangement joins TRBV6-5 to TRBJ1-5; D gene uncertain. CDR3 size: 13 residues. The V gene lost 6 bases and the J gene lost 9 bases, with 15 bases spanning the gap. Germline V CDR1 and CDR2: MNHEY, SVGAGI. CDR3 nucleotides: TGTGCCAGCAGCCCGGTGGGTGGGAGGCCCCAGCATTTT. This encodes CASSPVGGRPQHF.

This rearrangement joins TRBV2 to TRBJ2-7; D gene ambiguous. Trimming cost V 2 bases and J 3 bases, with 8 bases left between them. CDR3 size: 13 residues. CDR1 and CDR2 (germline): SNHLY, FYNNEI. CDR3 loop: CASSEHSNYEQYF. The CDR3 DNA follows: TGTGCCAGCAGTGAACACAGCAACTACGAGCAGTACTTC. The variable domain in full, with the rest retrieved from reference TRBV2 and TRBJ2-7, is EPEVTQTPSHQVTQMGQEVILRCVPISNHLYFYWYRQILGQKVEFLVSFYNNEISEKSEIFDDQFSVERPDGSNFTLKIRSTKLEDSAMYFCASSEHSNYEQYFGPGTRLTVT.

V and J are TRBV14 and TRBJ2-5; TRBD2 might be the D (5 bases). This CDR3 is 18 amino acids long. V was trimmed by 4 bases and J by 1 base, leaving 22 bases between them. In germline, CDR1 is SGHDN, CDR2 FVKESK. In nucleotides, the CDR3 is TGTGCCAGCAGCCCACATATGGGAGCCCTCGAATGCCAAGAGACCCAGTACTTC. It encodes CASSPHMGALECQETQYF.

In its sample, this clone was seen once. The genes are TRBV27 and TRBJ2-7; D gene ambiguous. V dropped 6 bases and J dropped 4 bases, with 13 bases sitting between them. The CDR3 spans 13 residues. Germline CDR1 is MNHEY and CDR2 is SMNVEV (reference sequence). This CDR3 reads CASSSNTEYEQYF. CDR3 nucleotide sequence: TGTGCCAGCAGCTCGAATACAGAGTACGAGCAGTACTTC.

Written as DNA, the CDR3 is TGTGCCAGTAGTATGGTCTTCGGGACAGGGGGCGATGGCTACACCTTC. Translation: CASSMVFGTGGDGYTF. The rearrangement uses TRBV19 and TRBJ1-2; the match to TRBD1 covers 12 bases. The CDR3 is 16 residues long. The germline CDR1 and CDR2 sequences are LNHDA and SQIVND (reference sequence). J was trimmed by 6 bases and V by 3 bases; bases with no gene match: 8. Drawing the rest from reference TRBV19 and TRBJ1-2, the complete variable domain is DGGITQSPKYLFRKEGQNVTLSCEQNLNHDAMYWYRQDPGQGLRLIYYSQIVNDFQKGDIAEGYSVSREKKESFPLTVTSAQKNPTAFYLCASSMVFGTGGDGYTFGSGTRLTVV.

V and J are TRBV4-3 and TRBJ1-3; TRBD1 matches at 12 bases. Looked up from germline, CDR1 is LGHNA and CDR2 is YSLEER. The CDR3 totals 16 residues. With V trimmed by 1 base and J by 9 bases, 7 bases remained unmatched. The CDR3 here is CASSQASGTGGSTIYF. DNA for the CDR3: TGCGCCAGCAGCCAAGCGTCCGGGACAGGGGGCTCCACCATATATTTT.

The genes are TRBV5-1 and TRBJ2-7; 8 bases line up with TRBD1. J lost 1 base, V lost 4 bases, and 4 bases had no gene match. Germline CDR1 SGHRS, CDR2 YFSETQ. The CDR3 runs to 14 residues. The CDR3 reads CASSPWTGSYEQYF. CDR3 nucleotides: TGCGCCAGCAGCCCTTGGACAGGGTCCTACGAGCAGTACTTC.

The J gene is TRBJ1-4, the V gene TRBV9; D might be TRBD1 (6 bases). The CDR3 loop spans 15 amino acids. Trimming removed 4 bases at V and 3 bases at J, with 13 bases between. CDR1 and CDR2 (germline): SGDLS, YYNGEE. CDR3 DNA: TGTGCCAGCAGCTTTCAGGGGACGGCTAATGAAAAACTGTTTTTT. Translating gives CASSFQGTANEKLFF. The full variable domain, rest sourced from reference TRBV9 and TRBJ1-4, is DSGVTQTPKHLITATGQRVTLRCSPRSGDLSVYWYQQSLDQGLQFLIQYYNGEERAKGNILERFSAQQFPDLHSELNLSSLELGDSALYFCASSFQGTANEKLFFGSGTQLSVL.

V and J are TRBV27 and TRBJ2-7; no reliable D call. CDR1 and CDR2 (germline): MNHEY, SMNVEV (reference sequence). This CDR3 region has 14 residues. V was clipped by 3 bases and J by 3 bases, with 12 bases between them. Here the CDR3 DNA reads TGTGCCAGCAGTTTGTTTCGGGTAAACTACGAGCAGTACTTC. Protein product: CASSLFRVNYEQYF.

The chain carries TRBV5-4 and TRBJ1-4; D may be TRBD1 (5 bases). The V end was cut by 4 bases, the J end by 8 bases, with 21 bases between. This CDR3 has 16 amino acids. The V gene's germline CDR1 is SGHNT and CDR2 YYREEE (reference sequence). CDR3 residues: CASSKGAGEGNEKLFF. CDR3 bases: TGTGCCAGCAGCAAAGGGGCGGGGGAGGGCAACGAAAAACTGTTTTTT.

This rearrangement joins TRBV6-2 or TRBV6-3 to TRBJ2-1; D unresolved. There are 10 residues in the CDR3. The V end lost 6 bases, the J end lost 9 bases, and 6 bases lay between the germline ends. Germline loops: CDR1 MNHEY, CDR2 SVGEGT. This chain's CDR3 is CASSGFEQFF. CDR3 sequence (DNA): TGTGCCAGCAGCGGCTTTGAGCAGTTCTTC.

The V gene is TRBV27, the J gene TRBJ2-7; TRBD1 matches 8 bases. The CDR3 loop spans 12 amino acids. Germline lookup yields CDR1 MNHEY and CDR2 SMNVEV (reference sequence). The trim removed 7 bases at V and 5 bases at J, leaving 4 bases unmatched. The CDR3 DNA reads as TGTGCCAGCACTGACAGGGGCAACGAGCAGTACTTC. It is translated as CASTDRGNEQYF.

This clone was counted only a few times. The rearrangement joins TRBV27 to TRBJ1-6; TRBD1 might be the D (5 bases). This CDR3 region has 17 residues. V was trimmed by 7 bases and J by 5 bases, leaving 21 bases between them. Germline CDR1 is MNHEY and CDR2 is SMNVEV (reference sequence). The CDR3 nucleotides are TGTGCCAGCAAACGACAAGGGGCCCTTGTAGATAATTCACCCCTCCACTTT. Its translation: CASKRQGALVDNSPLHF.

The chain employs TRBV6-2 or TRBV6-3 and TRBJ1-2, with D uncertain. Germline loops: CDR1 MNHEY, CDR2 SVGEGT. V lost 0 bases, J lost 2 bases, and 10 bases lay in between. CDR3 length: 15 residues. The CDR3 sequence: CASSYSYPGNYGYTF. The CDR3 DNA reads as TGTGCCAGCAGTTACTCCTATCCGGGAAACTATGGCTACACCTTC.

This rearrangement joins TRBV4-2 to TRBJ1-2; TRBD1 might be the D (5 bases). CDR3 length: 14 residues. V was pared by 3 bases and J by 0 bases, with 8 bases between. Germline lookup yields CDR1 LGHNA and CDR2 YNFKEQ. The CDR3 region has the DNA TGTGCCAGCAGCCAGGCAGGGTCTAACTATGGCTACACCTTC. It yields the protein CASSQAGSNYGYTF.

This chain uses TRBV24-1 with TRBJ1-2; TRBD1 might be the D (5 bases). Trimming cost V 5 bases and J 2 bases, with 17 bases left between them. CDR1 and CDR2 (germline): KGHDR, SFDVKD. This CDR3 is built from 16 residues. The chain's CDR3 is CATSASYDGQNYGYTF. In DNA form, the CDR3 reads TGTGCCACCAGTGCCTCATATGACGGACAAAACTATGGCTACACCTTC.

The rearrangement links TRBV5-1 to TRBJ2-1; a possible D gene is TRBD2 (5 bases). Per the germline V gene, CDR1 is SGHRS and CDR2 is YFSETQ. Trimming left V 4 bases short and J 7 bases short, with 15 bases between. This CDR3 has 14 residues. For the CDR3, the DNA is TGCGCCAGCAGCCACACCGGACGGGAAAATGAGCAGTTCTTC. Its translation is CASSHTGRENEQFF.

The gene calls are TRBV12-3 or TRBV12-4 and TRBJ1-6; the D gene is possibly TRBD1 (5 bases). The V end lost 6 bases, the J end lost 10 bases, and 13 bases lay between the germline ends. CDR3 length equals 13 residues. In DNA form, the CDR3 reads TGTGCCAGCAGCCCTGGGGGGTTATCACCCCTCCACTTT. This sequence encodes CASSPGGLSPLHF.